This T cell receptor (beta chain) was identified in a study of blood T cells in healthy people across ages. The CDR3 is 16 residues long. V lost 6 bases and J lost 0, with 15 bases in between. Germline loops: CDR1 LNHDA, CDR2 SQIVND (reference sequence). As to this clonotype: The antigen is not known.

PCR was performed a second time for roughly 7 to 11 cycles using a sample-barcoded 5' primer and a J-beta primer mix. The template-switch adaptor, which had 12 random nucleotides, put a tag on each cDNA molecule. TCRdb processed the 5' RACE reads anew with MiXCR; each CDR3 protein has one entry. This sample has 920,000 or so distinct CDR3 sequences; less than 50% occur once, and the top ten carry about 19%. Study-level findings and limits: The study found more naive CD4+ cells and higher diversity in long-lived than aged donors.

This chain joins TRBV19 and TRBJ2-1; D is possibly TRBD2 (7 bases). The receptor was derived from an older woman in good health. The sequencing input was blood. CDR3 sequence reads: CASSGGRVSSYNEQFF. The DNA for the CDR3 is TGTGCCAGTAGCGGGGGGCGGGTAAGCTCCTACAATGAGCAGTTCTTC.